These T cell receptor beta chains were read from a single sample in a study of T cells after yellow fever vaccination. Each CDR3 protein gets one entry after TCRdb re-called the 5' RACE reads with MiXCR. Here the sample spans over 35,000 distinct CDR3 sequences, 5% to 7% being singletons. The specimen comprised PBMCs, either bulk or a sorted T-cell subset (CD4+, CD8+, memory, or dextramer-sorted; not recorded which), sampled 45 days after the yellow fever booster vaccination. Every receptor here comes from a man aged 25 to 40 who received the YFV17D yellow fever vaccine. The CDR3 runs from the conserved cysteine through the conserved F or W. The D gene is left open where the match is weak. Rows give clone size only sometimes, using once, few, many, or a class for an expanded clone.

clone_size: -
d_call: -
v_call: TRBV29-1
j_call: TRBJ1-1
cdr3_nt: TGCAGCTTCTCGGTTGTTGAAGCTTTCTTT
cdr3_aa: CSFSVVEAFF

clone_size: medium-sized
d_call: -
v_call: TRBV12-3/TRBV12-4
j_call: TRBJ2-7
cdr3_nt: TGTGCCAGCAGTTTGCCCGGGAGTAGGAGCGAGCAGTACTTC
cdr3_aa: CASSLPGSRSEQYF

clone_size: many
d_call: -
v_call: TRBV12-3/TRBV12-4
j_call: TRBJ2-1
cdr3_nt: TGTGCCAGCAGCCAGACGTTGGGGGAGCAGTTCTTC
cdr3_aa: CASSQTLGEQFF

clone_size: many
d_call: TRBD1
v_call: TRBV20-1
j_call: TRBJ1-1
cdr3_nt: TGCAGTGCTAGAGCCCAAGGACAGGGAAGAGCTTTCTTT
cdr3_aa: CSARAQGQGRAFF

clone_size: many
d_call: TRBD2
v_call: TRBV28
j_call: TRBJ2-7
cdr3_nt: TGTGCCAGCACCGCCGGGACTAGCGGTTTGGAGCAGTACTTC
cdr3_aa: CASTAGTSGLEQYF

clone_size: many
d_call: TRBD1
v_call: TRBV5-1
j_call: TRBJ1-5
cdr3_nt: TGCGCCAGCAGCCCGGAGAACAGGGGGCAGCCCCAGCATTTT
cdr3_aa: CASSPENRGQPQHF

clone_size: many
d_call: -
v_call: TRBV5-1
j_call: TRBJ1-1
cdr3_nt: TGCGCCAGCAGCTTCGACAGGCGCCAAGTGGGAGCTTTCTTT
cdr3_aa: CASSFDRRQVGAFF

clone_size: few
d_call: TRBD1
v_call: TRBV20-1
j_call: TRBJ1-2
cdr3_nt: TGCAGTGCTAGGGACAGGGTGAGGAATGGCTACACCTTC
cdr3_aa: CSARDRVRNGYTF

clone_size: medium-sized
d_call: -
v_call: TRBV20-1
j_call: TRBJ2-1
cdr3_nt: TGCAGTGCTAGCCGGGTCTTGGGCAATGAGCAGTTCTTC
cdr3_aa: CSASRVLGNEQFF

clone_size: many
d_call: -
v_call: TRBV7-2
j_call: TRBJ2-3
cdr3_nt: TGTGCCAGCAGCCTTGACAGAATAGATACGCAGTATTTT
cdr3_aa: CASSLDRIDTQYF

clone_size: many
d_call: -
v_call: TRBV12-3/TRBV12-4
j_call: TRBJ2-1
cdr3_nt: TGTGCCAGCAGTTTAGTTGCCGGCTACAATGAGCAGTTCTTC
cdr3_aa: CASSLVAGYNEQFF

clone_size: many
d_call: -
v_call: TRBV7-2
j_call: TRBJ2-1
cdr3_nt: TGTGCCAGCAGCTTATCCGCACTGGGTGGGAATGAGCAGTTCTTC
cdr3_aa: CASSLSALGGNEQFF

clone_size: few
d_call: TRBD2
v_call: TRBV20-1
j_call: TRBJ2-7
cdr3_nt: TGCAGTGCTAGAGAGGGGACTAGCGGGAGGAACGAGCAGTACTTC
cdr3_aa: CSAREGTSGRNEQYF

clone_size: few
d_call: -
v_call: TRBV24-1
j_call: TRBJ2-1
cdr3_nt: TGTGCCACCAGTGACTCGGGACCGCGCTCCTACAATGAGCAGTTCTTC
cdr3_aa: CATSDSGPRSYNEQFF

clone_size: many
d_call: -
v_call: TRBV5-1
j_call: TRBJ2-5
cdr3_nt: TGCGCCAGCAGCCCTACTCCCTCAAAACCTTGGGAGACCCAGTACTTC
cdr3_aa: CASSPTPSKPWETQYF

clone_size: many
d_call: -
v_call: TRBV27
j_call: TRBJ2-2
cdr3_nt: TGTGCCAGCAGTTTAGACAGGTGGACCGGGGAGCTGTTTTTT
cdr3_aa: CASSLDRWTGELFF

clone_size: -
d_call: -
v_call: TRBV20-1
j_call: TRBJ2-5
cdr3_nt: TGCAGTGCTAGAGACGGGAGAGTCGAGACCCAGTACTTC
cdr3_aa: CSARDGRVETQYF

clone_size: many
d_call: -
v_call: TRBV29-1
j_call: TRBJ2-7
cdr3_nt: TGCAGCGTGGGACATCCAGCCTACGAGCAGTACTTC
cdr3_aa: CSVGHPAYEQYF

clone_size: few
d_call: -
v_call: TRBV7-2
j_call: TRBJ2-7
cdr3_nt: TGTGCCAGCAGCTTAAATCCTTACGAGCAGTACTTC
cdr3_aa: CASSLNPYEQYF

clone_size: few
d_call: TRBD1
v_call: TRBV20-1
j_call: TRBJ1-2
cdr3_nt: TGCAGTGCTAGAGACTGGGGAGGGACAGGGAAGTATGGCTACACCTTC
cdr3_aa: CSARDWGGTGKYGYTF

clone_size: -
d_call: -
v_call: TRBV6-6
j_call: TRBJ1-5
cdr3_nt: TGTGCCAGCAGCCCGCCATCTCAGCCCCAGCATTTT
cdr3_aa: CASSPPSQPQHF

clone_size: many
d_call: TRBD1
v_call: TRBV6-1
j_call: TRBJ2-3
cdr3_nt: TGTGCCACCAAGTATTCCGGGACAGGGAATACGCAGTATTTT
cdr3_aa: CATKYSGTGNTQYF

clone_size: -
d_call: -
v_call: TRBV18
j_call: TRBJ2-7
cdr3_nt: TGTGCCAGCTCACCGCAGAGGAGGAGGGTGGACGAGCAGTACTTC
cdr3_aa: CASSPQRRRVDEQYF

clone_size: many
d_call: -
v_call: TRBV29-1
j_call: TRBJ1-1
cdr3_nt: TGCAGCAACCATAAGGGGGGAAACACTGAAGCTTTCTTT
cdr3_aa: CSNHKGGNTEAFF

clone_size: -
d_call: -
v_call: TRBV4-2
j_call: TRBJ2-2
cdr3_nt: TGTGCCAGCAGCCAAGAGACGGGAGCCGGGGAGCTGTTTTTT
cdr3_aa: CASSQETGAGELFF

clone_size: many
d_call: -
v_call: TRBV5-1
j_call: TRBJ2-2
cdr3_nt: TGCGCCAGCAGCTTGGATTCCGCGAACACCGGGGAGCTGTTTTTT
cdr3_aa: CASSLDSANTGELFF

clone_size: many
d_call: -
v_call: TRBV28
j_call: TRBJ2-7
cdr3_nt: TGTGCCAGCAGTCGGGGCTCCTACGAGCAGTACTTC
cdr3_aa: CASSRGSYEQYF

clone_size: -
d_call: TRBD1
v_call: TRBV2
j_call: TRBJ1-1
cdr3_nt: TGTGCCAGCAGCGCGACAGGGGCCATTAACACTGAAGCTTTCTTT
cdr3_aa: CASSATGAINTEAFF

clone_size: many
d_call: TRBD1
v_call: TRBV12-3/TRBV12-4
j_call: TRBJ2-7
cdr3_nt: TGTGCCAGCAGTAAATCGGGGCGGACAGGGCCAAACTACGAGCAGTACTTC
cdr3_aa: CASSKSGRTGPNYEQYF

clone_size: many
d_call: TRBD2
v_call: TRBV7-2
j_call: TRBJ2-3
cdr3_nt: TGTGCCAGCAGCTTAGACCTAGCGGGAGGGGATACGCAGTATTTT
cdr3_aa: CASSLDLAGGDTQYF

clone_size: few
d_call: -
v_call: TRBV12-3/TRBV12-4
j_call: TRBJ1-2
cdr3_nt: TGTGCCAGCAGTTTACGGTCTGATGGCTACACCTTC
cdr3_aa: CASSLRSDGYTF

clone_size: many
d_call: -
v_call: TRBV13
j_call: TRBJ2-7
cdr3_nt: TGTGCCAGCAGCAACCGAAACGAGCAGTACTTC
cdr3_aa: CASSNRNEQYF

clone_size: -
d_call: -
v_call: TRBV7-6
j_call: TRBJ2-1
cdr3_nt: TGTGCCAGCAGCCCCCCGGGGGTAAGCGAGCAGTTCTTC
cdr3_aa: CASSPPGVSEQFF

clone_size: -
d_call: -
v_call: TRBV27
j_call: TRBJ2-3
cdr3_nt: TGTGCCAGCAGTTTAGCCCCGACGAACGATACGCAGTATTTT
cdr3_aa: CASSLAPTNDTQYF

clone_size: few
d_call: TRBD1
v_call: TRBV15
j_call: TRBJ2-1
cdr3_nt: TGTGCCACCAGCACGGTGGGTAGACAGGGAATGAATGAGCAGTTCTTC
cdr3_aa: CATSTVGRQGMNEQFF

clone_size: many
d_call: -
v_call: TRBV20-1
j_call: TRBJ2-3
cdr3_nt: TGCAGTGCTCCTAACCCTGGCACAGATACGCAGTATTTT
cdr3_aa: CSAPNPGTDTQYF

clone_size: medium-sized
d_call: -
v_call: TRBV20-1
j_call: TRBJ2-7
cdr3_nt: TGCAGTGCTAGGCCCAGCAGAAGCTCCTACGAGCAGTACTTC
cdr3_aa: CSARPSRSSYEQYF

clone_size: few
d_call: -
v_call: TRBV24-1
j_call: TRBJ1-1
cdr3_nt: TGTGCCACCAGTGATTCGGTCGGAAGAGCTTTCTTT
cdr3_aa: CATSDSVGRAFF

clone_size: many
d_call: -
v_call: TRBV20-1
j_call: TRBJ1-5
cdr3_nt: TGCAGTGTACACGTTCCCAATCAGCCCCAGCATTTT
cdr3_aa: CSVHVPNQPQHF

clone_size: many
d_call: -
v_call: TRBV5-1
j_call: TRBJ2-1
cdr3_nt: TGCGCCACTTGGGGGCGCGGGGGGCAGTTCTTC
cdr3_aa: CATWGRGGQFF

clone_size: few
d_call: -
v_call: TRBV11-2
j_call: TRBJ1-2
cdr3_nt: TGTGCCAGCAGCCTAACCATTGAAACTAACTATGGCTACACCTTC
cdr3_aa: CASSLTIETNYGYTF

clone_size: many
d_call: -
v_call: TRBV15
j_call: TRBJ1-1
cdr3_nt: TGTGCCACCAGCAGGGACATCGACGCTGAAGCTTTCTTT
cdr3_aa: CATSRDIDAEAFF

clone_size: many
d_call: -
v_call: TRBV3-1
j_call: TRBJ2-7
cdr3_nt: TGTGCCAGCAGCCAAGGAAGGCGCTACGAGCAGTACTTC
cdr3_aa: CASSQGRRYEQYF

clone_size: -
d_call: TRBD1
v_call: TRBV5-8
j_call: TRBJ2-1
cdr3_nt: TGTGCCAGCACCCCTACGTTGACAGGGCCCTACAATGAGCAGTTCTTC
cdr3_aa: CASTPTLTGPYNEQFF

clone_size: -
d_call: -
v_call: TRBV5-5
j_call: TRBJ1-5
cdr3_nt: TGTGCCAGCAGCTTGAGCCCCAAATCGGGTCAGCCCCAGCATTTT
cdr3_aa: CASSLSPKSGQPQHF

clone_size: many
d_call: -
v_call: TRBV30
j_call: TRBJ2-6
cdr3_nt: TGTGCCTGGAGCGGGGCCCGGTACTCTGGGGCCAACGTCCTGACTTTC
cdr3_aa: CAWSGARYSGANVLTF

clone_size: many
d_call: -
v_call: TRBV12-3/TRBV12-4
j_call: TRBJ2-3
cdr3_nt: -
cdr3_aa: CASSSSDRGKDTQYF

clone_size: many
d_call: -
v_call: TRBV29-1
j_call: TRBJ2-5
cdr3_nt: TGCAGCGGTGGCTTGGGGGCTAGCGGAGGAGGGAAGACCCAGTACTTC
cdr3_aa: CSGGLGASGGGKTQYF

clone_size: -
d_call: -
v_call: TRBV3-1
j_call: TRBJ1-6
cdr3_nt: TGTGCCAGCAGCCAGGACTCCGGGCCGCTGTATTCACCCCTCCACTTT
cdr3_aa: CASSQDSGPLYSPLHF

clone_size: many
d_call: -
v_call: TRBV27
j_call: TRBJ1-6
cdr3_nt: TGTGCCAGCAAAGGGGTGGGTTCACCCCTCCACTTT
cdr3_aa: CASKGVGSPLHF

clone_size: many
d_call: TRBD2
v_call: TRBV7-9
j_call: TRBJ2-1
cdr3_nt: TGTGCCAGCAGCTTACCCATCCGACTAGCGGGAGGGCGGAATGAGCAGTTCTTC
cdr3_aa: CASSLPIRLAGGRNEQFF

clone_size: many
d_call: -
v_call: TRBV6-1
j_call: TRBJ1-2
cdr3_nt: TGTGCCAGCAGCGCCTCCAGCGGAGGCTACACCTTC
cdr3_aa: CASSASSGGYTF

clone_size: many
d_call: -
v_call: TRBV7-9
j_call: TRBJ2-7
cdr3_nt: TGTGCCAGCAGCCTACGGGAGCAAGGTCGGACCTACGAGCAGTACTTC
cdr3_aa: CASSLREQGRTYEQYF

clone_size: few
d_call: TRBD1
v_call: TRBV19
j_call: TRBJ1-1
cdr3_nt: TGTGCCAGTAGTTACAGGGGGAACACTGAAGCTTTCTTT
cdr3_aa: CASSYRGNTEAFF